A single TCR beta chain is shown here with its context. No antigen is known for it. This sample was included in a study of cytomegalovirus exposure and HLA in healthy donors. The method was immunoSEQ multiplex PCR; TCRdb's version includes in-frame clones alone and lacks a portion of them. Among around 180,000 clones listed, approximately 88% were seen once. Study results and caveats: Confirmation in vitro established that a few CMV-associated chains were specific for CMV antigens. That first-cohort TCR clusters tended to co-occur in the approximately 110 validation repertoires was found in a later analysis. Rare sequences made up most TCRs, while some public TCRs were found in many donors. Listed as cytomegalovirus-associated were more than 150 TCR beta chains.

The germline gives CDR1 MDHEN, CDR2 SYDVKM. The length of the CDR3 is 20 residues. The trim removed 7 bases at V and 0 bases at J, leaving 15 bases unmatched. The genes are TRBV28 and TRBJ2-6; TRBD1 matches 10 bases. The sequenced sample was PBMCs. The receptor comes from a man aged 18-30 years in good health and CMV-seropositive. CDR3 in amino acids: CASIQTGDRGATSGANVLTF. DNA of the CDR3: TGTGCCAGCATCCAAACCGGGGACAGGGGCGCAACCTCTGGGGCCAACGTCCTGACTTTC.